The 26 T cell receptor beta chains below were found in one sample sequenced in a study of CD8+CD57+ T cells in acquired aplastic anemia (dated by TCRdb to 2017 to 2018). The sequencer listed for this sample is Illumina HiSeq 2000. Genomic DNA was used as template for profiling of TCR beta VDJ combinations and CDR3 sequences. TCRdb reanalyzed the raw reads on its own, using fastp at Q25 for trimming and MiXCR for clone calling, and kept in-frame beta chains. Merged by CDR3 protein, the rows form single entries marked with the most common genes and DNA. The sample profile shows 150,000 to 200,000 distinct CDR3 sequences; 35% to 55% of them were found once. In total, the top ten clones hold under 1.2% of the sample. Sequenced material: sorted CD4+, CD8+, or CD8+CD57+ T cells (not recorded which) from PBMCs. Receptors were obtained from a human donor in good health.

This clonotype was picked up many times. CDR3 protein: CASSIQGPMNTEAFF. In DNA form, the CDR3 reads TGTGCCAGTAGTATACAGGGGCCTATGAACACTGAAGCTTTCTTT. The rearrangement uses TRBV19 and TRBJ1-1; possibly TRBD1 for D (6 bases). The CDR3 sequence is 15 residues long. With 2 bases removed from V and 0 bases from J, the gap between germline ends came to 10 bases. CDR1 and CDR2 from the germline V gene are LNHDA and SQIVND (reference sequence).

This clonotype was picked up many times. The CDR3 DNA sequence: TGCAGCGTTGGGAGTAGGACAGGCTCCTACGAGCAGTACTTC. It yields the protein CSVGSRTGSYEQYF. The chain joins TRBV29-1 to TRBJ2-7, with 7 bases matching TRBD1. CDR3 size: 14 residues. V lost 4 bases, J lost 0 bases, and 6 bases stayed unmatched. Germline V gives CDR1 SQVTM, CDR2 ANQGSEA.

The chain joins TRBV19 to TRBJ1-1; D gene uncertain. From germline, CDR1 is LNHDA and CDR2 SQIVND (reference sequence). V was pared by 9 bases and J by 0 bases, with 17 bases between. This CDR3 has 15 residues. The CDR3 coding sequence is TGTGCCAGCTCACCGGGAACAAGGGTGAACACTGAAGCTTTCTTT. The encoded protein is CASSPGTRVNTEAFF.

In the case of this clonotype: Sequence at one end of the junction differs from germline and may be a read error. The chain combines TRBV5-1 with TRBJ2-2; 9 bases are a match to TRBD2. Germline V CDR1 and CDR2: SGHRS, YFSETQ. The CDR3 is made up of 16 amino acids. DNA for the CDR3: TGCGCCTGCAGCCTGACTAGCGGCGCGAACACCGGGGAGCTGTTTTTT. Translation: CACSLTSGANTGELFF.

This clonotype came up a few times. V gene TRBV7-9 combines with J gene TRBJ2-3, with TRBD1 as a possible D gene (5 bases). In germline, CDR1 is SEHNR, CDR2 FQNEAQ (reference sequence). The CDR3 spans 13 residues. V shed 1 base and J shed 6 bases, with 8 bases lying between them. The CDR3 coding sequence is TGTGCCAGCAGCTTAGGGGGCTCGGATACGCAGTATTTT. Amino acid sequence: CASSLGGSDTQYF.

Worth noting for this clonotype: This may be a read error: a much more frequent sequence differs by one nucleotide. This chain connects TRBV12-3 or TRBV12-4 to TRBJ2-2; the D gene is possibly TRBD1 (6 bases). The CDR3 loop spans 14 amino acids. The CDR3 spells CAGSDTQGPGELFF. The CDR3 DNA is TGTGCCGGCAGCGACACACAGGGTCCCGGGGAGCTGTTTTTT.

There are many counts of this clonotype. The chain is built from TRBV19 and TRBJ2-7, with 9 bases identical to TRBD1. The length of the CDR3 is 16 residues. The germline V gene encodes CDR1 LNHDA and CDR2 SQIVND (reference sequence). The V gene end was trimmed by 3 bases and the J gene end by 6 bases; junction bases not matched to a gene: 12. The CDR3: CASSILGGQGIAEQYF. CDR3 bases: TGTGCCAGTAGTATCTTAGGCGGACAGGGGATTGCCGAGCAGTACTTC.

DNA for the CDR3: TGTGCCAGCAGCCTACAGACTAGCGGGGGGGCAGATACGCAGTATTTT. Its protein is CASSLQTSGGADTQYF. The chain is built from TRBV11-2 and TRBJ2-3; 14 nucleotides align to TRBD2. The V gene's germline CDR1 is SGHAT and CDR2 FQNNGV. The CDR3 length is 16 residues. V shed 5 bases and J 4 bases; nucleotides not matched to a gene: 5.

This clonotype appeared once. The chain has TRBV29-1 and TRBJ1-1, with a weak D call TRBD1 (5 bases). CDR3 size: 12 residues. The V end was cut by 4 bases, the J end by 3 bases, with 9 bases between. Per the germline V gene, CDR1 is SQVTM and CDR2 is ANQGSEA. CDR3 nucleotide sequence: TGCAGCGTTGGGGGGTGGGACACTGAAGCTTTCTTT. Its translation: CSVGGWDTEAFF.

This clonotype was observed many times. CDR3 DNA sequence: TGTGCCAGCAGCCTATCTAAGAATGCAGATACGCAGTATTTT. Encoded protein: CASSLSKNADTQYF. The rearrangement uses TRBV12-3 or TRBV12-4 and TRBJ2-3; D remains unclear. The CDR3 spans 14 residues. Trimming shortened V by 6 bases and J by 4 bases, and 14 bases separated the two germline ends.

The V gene is TRBV19, the J gene TRBJ1-6, with TRBD1 identical over 7 bases. This CDR3 contains 15 residues. V trimming: 2 bases; J trimming: 9 bases; junction bases outside the gene matches: 7. Germline V lookup: CDR1 LNHDA, CDR2 SQIVND (reference sequence). DNA for the CDR3: TGTGCCAGTAGTATAACAGGGGTGGAAAGTTCACCCCTCCACTTT. Its protein product is CASSITGVESSPLHF.

This chain links TRBV10-3 with TRBJ1-6, with D perhaps TRBD1 (6 bases). The CDR3 runs 13 residues. Trimming stripped 9 bases from V and 7 bases from J, with 13 bases between. Germline V gene data show CDR1 as ENHRY and CDR2 as SYGVKD. CDR3 DNA sequence: TGTGCCATGAGGGGGGAACCAAATTCACCCCTCCACTTT. Translating gives CAMRGEPNSPLHF.

This chain uses TRBV10-3 with TRBJ1-5; the match to TRBD1 covers 8 bases. The CDR3 contains 14 residues. V lost 6 bases to trimming and J lost 4 bases; unmatched junction nucleotides: 5. CDR1 and CDR2 from the germline V gene are ENHRY and SYGVKD. The CDR3 sequence is CAIRGQGWNQPQHF. DNA of the CDR3: TGTGCCATCAGAGGACAGGGCTGGAATCAGCCCCAGCATTTT.

This clonotype was counted only a few times. The chain uses TRBV7-8 and TRBJ2-5, with D perhaps TRBD1 (6 bases). This CDR3 comprises 14 residues. Germline V gene sequence: CDR1 SGHVS, CDR2 FQNEAQ. Deletions cut 5 bases from V and 4 bases from J, with 14 bases between. For the CDR3, the DNA is TGTGCCAGCAGCGAACAGGGTCCGAGAGAGACCCAGTACTTC. Translated, it gives CASSEQGPRETQYF.

This chain uses TRBV3-1 with TRBJ2-5, with TRBD1 matching over 8 bases. The CDR3 consists of 15 residues. The V gene end was trimmed by 2 bases and the J gene end by 4 bases; junction bases not matched to a gene: 6. Germline CDR1 and CDR2: LGHDT and YNNKEL (reference sequence). The CDR3 loop reads CASSQMTGVTETQYF. The CDR3, as DNA: TGTGCCAGCAGCCAAATGACAGGGGTGACAGAGACCCAGTACTTC.

The chain links TRBV10-2 to TRBJ2-3, with 15 bases aligning to TRBD2. This CDR3 comprises 15 residues. In germline, CDR1 is WSHSY, CDR2 SAAADI. V was pared by 7 bases and J by 9 bases, with 8 bases of the junction left unmatched. Written as DNA, the CDR3 is TGCGCCAGCAATGGACTAGCGGGAGGGCCTGGGACGCAGTATTTT. It yields the protein CASNGLAGGPGTQYF.

The sample holds one count of this clonotype. The V and J genes are TRBV4-2 and TRBJ2-7; TRBD1 might be the D (6 bases). Trimming shortened V by 3 bases and J by 3 bases, and 18 bases separated the two germline ends. CDR1 LGHNA and CDR2 YNFKEQ come from the germline V gene. The CDR3 loop spans 16 amino acids. The CDR3 spells CASSHTAGTTDYEQYF. The DNA of the CDR3 is TGTGCCAGCAGCCACACGGCAGGGACAACCGACTACGAGCAGTACTTC.

This clonotype was observed many times. V gene TRBV6-1 combines with J gene TRBJ2-7; 11 positions agree with TRBD1. From germline, CDR1 is MNHNS and CDR2 SASEGT. The CDR3 runs 16 residues. V shed 6 bases and J 2 bases; nucleotides not matched to a gene: 9. The CDR3 DNA reads TGTGCCAGCAGAGGACAGGGGGCGACCCTAGCCTACGAGCAGTACTTC. Protein sequence: CASRGQGATLAYEQYF.

The chain joins TRBV7-9 to TRBJ2-5, with 8 bases that match TRBD2. Germline CDR1 SEHNR, CDR2 FQNEAQ (reference sequence). The CDR3 is 15 residues long. Unmatched junction bases numbered 6, after V lost 1 base and J lost 5 bases. The CDR3 protein is CASSLDGGAWETQYF. Written as DNA, the CDR3 is TGTGCCAGCAGCTTAGACGGGGGGGCCTGGGAGACCCAGTACTTC.

This clonotype is a singleton in its sample. This chain joins TRBV6-5 and TRBJ2-5; D call uncertain. Deletions cut 8 bases from V and 0 bases from J, with 13 bases between. The length of the CDR3 is 14 residues. Germline V lookup: CDR1 MNHEY, CDR2 SVGAGI. The CDR3 nucleotides read TGTGCCAGCCGTTTCGCCTCTTACCAAGAGACCCAGTACTTC. Its protein is CASRFASYQETQYF.

This clonotype was seen repeatedly, ten times or more. The gene calls are TRBV20-1 and TRBJ2-1; maybe TRBD1 (5 bases). CDR3 length: 17 amino acids. From germline, CDR1 is DFQATT and CDR2 SNEGSKA (reference sequence). V was shortened by 2 bases and J by 0 bases, with 17 bases between the two germline ends. CDR3 amino acids: CSARSTQGSSSYNEQFF. CDR3 DNA: TGCAGTGCTAGATCGACCCAGGGCTCGAGCTCCTACAATGAGCAGTTCTTC.

The chain recombines TRBV2 with TRBJ2-2; D not certain. The CDR3 totals 13 residues. V lost 7 bases to trimming and J lost 1 base, with 7 bases between them. CDR1 is SNHLY, CDR2 FYNNEI, per germline. As DNA, the CDR3 is TGTGCCAGCAATCAAGAGAACACCGGGGAGCTGTTTTTT. This encodes CASNQENTGELFF.

This clonotype was detected many times. The chain has TRBV7-9 and TRBJ2-2; 10 positions agree with TRBD2. The CDR3 has 16 amino acids. The J segment lost 4 bases and the V segment lost 6 bases, leaving 8 bases of the junction unmatched. Germline CDR1 and CDR2: SEHNR and FQNEAQ (reference sequence). The chain's CDR3 is CASRPQLAGVTGELFF. In nucleotides, the CDR3 is TGTGCCAGCAGACCTCAGCTAGCGGGAGTCACCGGGGAGCTGTTTTTT.

To note about this clonotype: A read error may be the cause here, since a much bigger clone is one base away. The chain carries TRBV11-2 and TRBJ1-3; tentatively, D is TRBD1 (6 bases). The CDR3 runs 16 residues. V lost 5 bases to trimming and J lost 0 bases, with 14 bases between them. CDR1 and CDR2 from the germline V gene are SGHAT and FQNNGV. CDR3 protein: CASSLYTGLSGNTIYF. DNA for the CDR3: TGTGCCAGCAGCCTATATACAGGGCTCTCTGGAAACACCATATATTTT. The full variable domain, completed using reference TRBV11-2 and TRBJ1-3, is EAGVAQSPRYKIIEKRQSVAFWCNPISGHATLYWYQQILGQGPKLLIQFQNNGVVDDSQLPKDRFSAERLKGVDSTLKIQPAKLEDSAVYLCASSLYTGLSGNTIYFGEGSWLTVV.

A note on this clonotype: Sequence at one end of the junction differs from germline and may be a read error. The chain joins TRBV6-5 to TRBJ1-2; 7 nucleotides agree with TRBD1. Germline CDR1 is MNHEY and CDR2 is SVGAGI. The CDR3 contains 14 residues. The CDR3 DNA follows: TGTACCAGCAGTTACACCGGGACAGCCTCTGGCTACACCTTC. It yields the protein CTSSYTGTASGYTF.

The chain has TRBV15 and TRBJ2-1; perhaps TRBD1 as D (6 bases). The CDR3 is made up of 16 amino acids. Germline CDR1 LNHNV, CDR2 YYDKDF (reference sequence). V was cut by 5 bases and J by 3 bases, with 17 bases left in between. CDR3: CATSPARGQNYNEQFF. The CDR3 bases are TGTGCCACCAGCCCGGCCAGGGGCCAGAACTACAATGAGCAGTTCTTC.